This passage covers 26 T cell receptor beta chains from one sample sequenced in a study of blood T cell repertoires in COVID-19. Sequenced by immunoSEQ multiplex PCR; TCRdb stores in-frame clones only, minus some. The sample gives roughly 86,000 clones, roughly four fifths of which show up once; 21% is in the top ten. Sequenced material: peripheral blood. The source of these receptors is a human donor in a cohort sampled during active COVID-19.

This clone was recorded only once. The chain couples TRBV7-2 to TRBJ2-4, with 10 positions matching TRBD1. The CDR3 covers 14 residues. V trimming: 6 bases; J trimming: 9 bases; junction bases outside the gene matches: 8. Germline CDR1 and CDR2: SGHTA and FQGNSA. The CDR3 region is CASSRDRGWGIQYF. CDR3 nucleotide sequence: TGTGCCAGCAGTCGGGACAGGGGATGGGGCATTCAGTACTTC. Using reference TRBV7-2 and TRBJ2-4 for the parts outside the CDR3, the full variable domain is GAGVSQSPSNKVTEKGKDVELRCDPISGHTALYWYRQSLGQGLEFLIYFQGNSAPDKSGLPSDRFSAERTGGSVSTLTIQRTQQEDSAVYLCASSRDRGWGIQYFGAGTRLSVL.

This sequence joins TRBV5-1 and TRBJ2-2; D is perhaps TRBD2 (7 bases). Trimming shortened V by 4 bases and J by 4 bases, and 14 bases separated the two germline ends. This CDR3 has 15 residues. The germline V gene has CDR1 SGHRS and CDR2 YFSETQ. In DNA form, the CDR3 reads TGCGCCAGCAGCCCGCACGGGGGGCGCACCGGGGAGCTGTTTTTT. This gives the protein CASSPHGGRTGELFF.

Remarks on this clone: The junction departs from germline at one end; a sequencing error may be responsible. The genes are TRBV19 and TRBJ1-2; 8 nucleotides line up with TRBD1. Germline CDR1 is LNHDA and CDR2 is SQIVND (reference sequence). The CDR3 has 15 amino acids. The chain's CDR3 is CASSIGTGDTNGYTF. The CDR3 DNA is TGTGCCAGTAGCATAGGGACAGGCGATACTAATGGCTACACCTTC.

In its sample, this clone was seen a few times. The chain recombines TRBV28 with TRBJ2-7; no clear D. V lost 7 bases and J lost 1, with 8 bases in between. Per the germline V gene, CDR1 is MDHEN and CDR2 is SYDVKM. This CDR3 comprises 12 residues. The DNA of the CDR3 is TGTGCCAGCACTGGCAGTTCCTACGAGCAGTACTTC. Amino acid sequence: CASTGSSYEQYF.

V and J are TRBV2 and TRBJ1-1, with D possibly matching TRBD1 (6 bases). CDR1 SNHLY and CDR2 FYNNEI come from the germline V gene. V was trimmed by 8 bases and J by 0 bases, leaving 10 bases between them. The CDR3 sequence is 13 residues long. Here the CDR3 DNA reads TGTGCCAGCCGACAGGAAATGAACACTGAAGCTTTCTTT. Translating gives CASRQEMNTEAFF.

The DNA for the CDR3 is TGTGCCTTAGGACAGGGAGGTGGCTACACCTTC. Translating gives CALGQGGGYTF. The chain combines TRBV19 with TRBJ1-2; TRBD1 matches 8 bases. Germline CDR1 reads LNHDA; CDR2 reads SQIVND (reference sequence). V shed 11 bases and J 7 bases; nucleotides not matched to a gene: 6. This CDR3 spans 11 amino acids.

J is TRBJ2-1 and V is TRBV7-9; tentatively, D is TRBD1 (6 bases). The CDR3 loop spans 14 amino acids. The germline V gene has CDR1 SEHNR and CDR2 FQNEAQ (reference sequence). Trimming stripped 6 bases from V and 2 bases from J, with 11 bases between. The CDR3 loop is CASSIQGPYNEQFF. Here the CDR3 DNA reads TGTGCCAGCAGTATACAGGGCCCCTACAATGAGCAGTTCTTC.

The rearrangement joins TRBV14 to TRBJ2-2; 11 nucleotides match TRBD2. This CDR3 is 20 amino acids long. Germline assignment: CDR1 SGHDN and CDR2 FVKESK. V trimming: 8 bases; J trimming: 0 bases; junction bases outside the gene matches: 17. CDR3 bases: TGTGCCAGCGATCAAGTCAACGGGGGGACTAGCGGCCCGAACACCGGGGAGCTGTTTTTT. Its protein product is CASDQVNGGTSGPNTGELFF.

This chain uses TRBV10-1 with TRBJ1-1, with 7 bases aligning to TRBD1. Germline-derived CDR1 and CDR2 are WNHNN and SYGVQD (reference sequence). This CDR3 has 13 amino acids. V lost 4 bases to trimming and J lost 5 bases; unmatched junction nucleotides: 4. The CDR3 reads CASSAAGGTEAFF. The CDR3 DNA follows: TGCGCCAGCAGTGCAGCAGGGGGGACTGAAGCTTTCTTT.

V gene TRBV7-2 combines with J gene TRBJ1-3, with TRBD1 as a possible D gene (6 bases). The germline V gene has CDR1 SGHTA and CDR2 FQGNSA. CDR3 length: 16 amino acids. Trimming removed 5 bases from V and 4 bases from J, with 18 bases in between. DNA of the CDR3: TGTGCCAGCAGCGAGAGAGGGGGTCGGGGAGGAAACACCATATATTTT. Translation: CASSERGGRGGNTIYF.

The CDR3 sequence is CASSVVEDTQYF. The CDR3 DNA reads as TGTGCCAGCAGCGTAGTGGAGGATACGCAGTATTTT. V usage is TRBV9 and J usage is TRBJ2-3, with D unresolved. The V and J ends lost 0 bases and 6 bases respectively, with 5 bases between them. Germline CDR1 reads SGDLS; CDR2 reads YYNGEE. CDR3 length equals 12 residues.

The V gene is TRBV21-1, the J gene TRBJ2-2; TRBD1 is the table's D call, not checked against the DNA. TRBV21-1 corresponds to a pseudogene. This CDR3 is 18 amino acids long. CDR3 bases: TGTGCCAGCAGCAAAGTTGTCCGTGGGCAGGGTTTAACCGGGGAGCTGTTTTTT. As protein: CASSKVVRGQGLTGELFF.

J is TRBJ2-3 and V is TRBV5-1; 8 bases are a match to TRBD1. The J segment lost 0 bases and the V segment lost 0 bases, leaving 3 bases of the junction unmatched. The CDR3 sequence is 16 residues long. The germline V gene encodes CDR1 SGHRS and CDR2 YFSETQ. In nucleotides, the CDR3 is TGCGCCAGCAGCTTGGGGGGACAGGCGAGCACAGATACGCAGTATTTT. Translating gives CASSLGGQASTDTQYF.

The chain joins TRBV12-3 or TRBV12-4 to TRBJ1-2, with D possibly being TRBD1 (6 bases). Trimming cost V 3 bases and J 5 bases, with 10 bases left between them. There are 13 residues in the CDR3. CDR3 in amino acids: CASSLGAGYGYTF. The CDR3 nucleotides are TGTGCCAGCAGTTTGGGGGCAGGTTATGGCTACACCTTC.

The rearrangement links TRBV28 to TRBJ1-6; TRBD1 is a possible D gene (5 bases). This CDR3 has 15 amino acids. Germline CDR1 and CDR2: MDHEN and SYDVKM. The germline V and J ends were trimmed by 3 bases and 7 bases, with 13 bases remaining between them. Here the CDR3 DNA reads TGTGCCAGCAGTTTTCAGGGTTTCTGGAATTCACCCCTCCACTTT. It yields the protein CASSFQGFWNSPLHF.

The table lists this clone with a few counts. The V gene is TRBV25-1, the J gene TRBJ2-1, with D perhaps matching TRBD1 (6 bases). This CDR3 has 16 amino acids. Deletions cut 5 bases from V and 3 bases from J, with 17 bases between. Germline CDR1 reads MGHDK; CDR2 reads SYGVNS. The CDR3 is CASSITGSPGYNEQFF. The CDR3 nucleotides are TGTGCCAGCAGTATCACAGGGTCTCCTGGCTACAATGAGCAGTTCTTC.

The DNA for the CDR3 is TGTGCCAGCAGTGAAAGGGTCGGGGGGTACACAGATACGCAGTATTTT. The encoded protein is CASSERVGGYTDTQYF. The V call is TRBV6-1, the J call TRBJ2-3, with 7 nucleotides matching TRBD2. V lost 2 bases and J lost 2; bases outside the gene matches: 7. From germline, CDR1 is MNHNS and CDR2 SASEGT. The CDR3 contains 16 residues.

The chain carries TRBV10-3 and TRBJ2-1; D is perhaps TRBD1 (6 bases). The V gene's germline CDR1 is ENHRY and CDR2 SYGVKD. V was trimmed by 4 bases and J by 4 bases, leaving 11 bases between them. This CDR3 has 14 residues. CDR3 loop: CAISGQELYNEQFF. CDR3 DNA: TGTGCCATCAGTGGACAGGAATTATACAATGAGCAGTTCTTC.

The chain employs TRBV5-6 and TRBJ2-2, with 8 positions matching TRBD1. This CDR3 is built from 15 residues. The J segment lost 0 bases and the V segment lost 6 bases, leaving 4 bases of the junction unmatched. Germline-derived CDR1 and CDR2 are SGHDT and YYEEEE. The chain's CDR3 is CASNQQGANTGELFF. CDR3 nucleotide sequence: TGTGCCAGCAACCAACAGGGGGCGAACACCGGGGAGCTGTTTTTT.

V and J are TRBV2 and TRBJ1-1; D remains ambiguous. Trimming cost V 0 bases and J 5 bases, with 16 bases left between them. Germline V lookup: CDR1 SNHLY, CDR2 FYNNEI. The CDR3 is made up of 16 amino acids. Here the CDR3 reads CASSEAAYSFGTEAFF. The CDR3 nucleotides are TGTGCCAGCAGTGAAGCGGCGTATTCGTTCGGGACTGAAGCTTTCTTT.

This clone has only a few counts. The CDR3 coding sequence is TGTGCCACCAGCACTGCCGCGACTACCTACAATGAGCAGTTCTTC. It encodes CATSTAATTYNEQFF. The chain uses TRBV15 and TRBJ2-1, with D perhaps matching TRBD2 (5 bases). Deletions cut 4 bases from V and 2 bases from J, with 12 bases between. In germline, CDR1 is LNHNV, CDR2 YYDKDF (reference sequence). There are 15 residues in the CDR3.

CDR3: CATPGQNNEKLFF. The CDR3 nucleotides are TGTGCCACTCCGGGACAGAATAATGAAAAACTGTTTTTT. The chain joins TRBV7-9 to TRBJ1-4, with 7 bases identical to TRBD1. V dropped 10 bases and J dropped 4; count of bases not matched to a gene: 6. Germline V CDR1 and CDR2: SEHNR, FQNEAQ (reference sequence). The CDR3 runs 13 residues. The full variable domain, rest sourced from reference TRBV7-9 and TRBJ1-4, is DTGVSQNPRHKITKRGQNVTFRCDPISEHNRLYWYRQTLGQGPEFLTYFQNEAQLEKSRLLSDRFSAERPKGSFSTLEIQRTEQGDSAMYLCATPGQNNEKLFFGSGTQLSVL.

The chain couples TRBV5-1 to TRBJ2-7; D unclear. The CDR3 covers 15 residues. Per the germline V gene, CDR1 is SGHRS and CDR2 is YFSETQ. V dropped 0 bases and J dropped 1 base, with 11 bases sitting between them. The chain's CDR3 is CASSLVPASSYEQYF. The CDR3 nucleotides read TGCGCCAGCAGCTTGGTGCCAGCGAGTTCCTACGAGCAGTACTTC.

The rearrangement joins TRBV7-2 to TRBJ2-5; no reliable D call. Trimming removed 1 base from V and 4 bases from J, with 10 bases in between. The germline V gene has CDR1 SGHTA and CDR2 FQGNSA. The CDR3 has 14 amino acids. The CDR3 coding sequence is TGTGCCAGCAGCTTAGTTGTAGATAGAGAGACCCAGTACTTC. As protein: CASSLVVDRETQYF.

The rearrangement uses TRBV19 and TRBJ1-5; no reliable D call. Germline CDR1 is LNHDA and CDR2 is SQIVND (reference sequence). V dropped 6 bases and J dropped 4 bases, with 10 bases sitting between them. The CDR3 has 13 amino acids. The CDR3 nucleotides read TGTGCCAGTAGGGGGTCGGGGAATCAGCCCCAGCATTTT. Translated, it gives CASRGSGNQPQHF. Filled out from reference TRBV19 and TRBJ1-5, the complete variable domain reads DGGITQSPKYLFRKEGQNVTLSCEQNLNHDAMYWYRQDPGQGLRLIYYSQIVNDFQKGDIAEGYSVSREKKESFPLTVTSAQKNPTAFYLCASRGSGNQPQHFGDGTRLSIL.

J is TRBJ2-7 and V is TRBV9, with 9 bases aligning to TRBD1. The germline V gene encodes CDR1 SGDLS and CDR2 YYNGEE. The CDR3 consists of 14 residues. V dropped 3 bases and J dropped 2; count of bases not matched to a gene: 3. The CDR3 here is CASSDRDRAYEQYF. CDR3 in DNA: TGTGCCAGCAGCGACCGGGACAGGGCCTACGAGCAGTACTTC.